Listed below are T cell receptor beta chains from one sample, sequenced in a study of technical replicates of blood from a few donors. Method: immunoSEQ multiplex PCR; TCRdb's copy keeps in-frame clones and lacks some. The sample consists of more than 70,000 clones, 75% to 95% of them appearing once. The sample comprised T cells isolated from PBMCs. These receptors came from a human donor in good health. The CDR3 runs from the conserved cysteine through the conserved F or W. D genes are given only for firm matches. The size entry is marked missing in some rows and otherwise reads once, few, many or a size class.

size | J | D | V | CDR3 | DNA
- | TRBJ2-6 | - | TRBV12-2 | CASRLASGGANVLTF | TGTGCAAGTCGCTTAGCCTCAGGAGGGGCCAACGTCCTGACTTTC
- | TRBJ2-7 | - | TRBV27 | CASSLARGRGLEYF | TGTGCCAGCAGTTTAGCGCGGGGCAGGGGGTTGGAGTACTTC
- | TRBJ1-5 | TRBD1 | TRBV10-1 | CASSESRTGGPFNQPQHF | TGCGCCAGCAGTGAGTCTCGAACAGGGGGACCATTCAATCAGCCCCAGCATTTT
- | TRBJ2-5 | - | TRBV5-4 | CASSPTIREETQYF | TGTGCCAGCAGCCCCACGATAAGGGAGGAGACCCAGTACTTC
- | TRBJ2-7 | - | TRBV10-3 | CASMRPGQEQYF | TGTGCCTCCATGCGGCCAGGGCAAGAGCAGTACTTC
few | TRBJ1-1 | TRBD1 | TRBV27 | CASSIQGQATEAFF | TGTGCCAGCAGTATTCAGGGACAGGCCACTGAAGCTTTCTTT
- | TRBJ2-3 | - | TRBV9 | CASSVGADWGTDTQYF | TGTGCCAGCAGCGTAGGGGCAGATTGGGGCACAGATACGCAGTATTTT
- | TRBJ2-2 | - | TRBV4-1 | CASSQELRISLPTGELFF | TGCGCCAGCAGCCAAGAGTTAAGAATTTCGCTACCCACCGGGGAGCTGTTTTTT
- | TRBJ1-5 | - | TRBV27 | CASSLLGPQPQHF | TGTGCCAGCAGTTTATTGGGGCCTCAGCCCCAGCATTTT
- | TRBJ2-7 | TRBD1 | TRBV19 | CASDGTGGITPYEQYF | TGTGCCAGTGATGGGACAGGGGGCATTACACCCTACGAGCAGTACTTC
- | TRBJ2-2 | - | TRBV19 | CASRLRGTANTGELFF | TGTGCCAGTAGACTTCGGGGGACAGCGAACACCGGGGAGCTGTTTTTT
- | TRBJ2-7 | - | TRBV4-1 | CASSQALPGYQQYF | TGCGCCAGCAGCCAAGCCCTCCCAGGGTACCAGCAGTACTTC
- | TRBJ2-1 | TRBD2 | TRBV7-8 | CASSLRTSGRMEKFF | TGTGCCAGCAGCTTACGTACTAGCGGGAGGATGGAGAAGTTCTTC
- | TRBJ2-2 | - | TRBV10-2 | CAGGTGFNTGELFF | TGCGCAGGGGGAACGGGGTTTAACACCGGGGAGCTGTTTTTT
- | TRBJ2-3 | TRBD1 | TRBV5-4 | CASSAAGQVTDTQYF | TGTGCCAGCAGCGCCGCCGGACAGGTGACAGATACGCAGTATTTT
- | TRBJ1-6 | - | TRBV18 | CASSPQGLGSYNSPLHF | TGTGCCAGCTCACCGCAGGGGTTAGGCTCCTATAATTCACCCCTCCACTTT
- | TRBJ1-2 | - | TRBV5-1 | CASSYQGIGNYGYTF | TGCGCCAGCAGCTACCAGGGAATAGGTAACTATGGCTACACCTTC
- | TRBJ2-7 | - | TRBV27 | CASRKQETYEQYF | TGTGCCAGCAGGAAACAGGAAACCTACGAGCAGTACTTC
- | TRBJ1-1 | - | TRBV7-9 | CASSLGLSSTWTEAFF | TGTGCCAGCAGCTTAGGCCTGTCGTCCACATGGACTGAAGCTTTCTTT
- | TRBJ1-2 | TRBD1 | TRBV6-5 | CASTRTGGYGYTF | TGTGCCAGCACCCGGACAGGAGGCTATGGCTACACCTTC
- | TRBJ1-2 | - | TRBV5-6 | CASSYETAYGYTF | TGTGCCAGCAGCTACGAGACAGCCTATGGCTACACCTTC
- | TRBJ1-5 | - | TRBV28 | CASSGPGKDQPQHF | TGTGCCAGCAGTGGTCCGGGAAAGGATCAGCCCCAGCATTTT
- | TRBJ2-1 | - | TRBV4-1 | CASSQVVGRSYNEQFF | TGCGCCAGCAGCCAAGTTGTTGGCCGCTCCTACAATGAGCAGTTCTTC
- | TRBJ1-2 | - | TRBV9 | CASSLGKGAQGYGYTF | TGTGCCAGCAGCCTCGGTAAAGGGGCTCAGGGCTATGGCTACACCTTC
- | TRBJ2-5 | - | TRBV7-3 | CASSAGQQETQYF | TGTGCCAGCAGCGCCGGTCAACAAGAGACCCAGTACTTC
- | TRBJ2-7 | TRBD1 | TRBV5-5 | CASRYAGQGYEQYF | TGTGCCAGCAGATATGCGGGACAGGGGTACGAGCAGTACTTC
- | TRBJ2-7 | TRBD1 | TRBV27 | CASSPGTGLPALEQYF | TGTGCCAGCAGTCCCGGGACAGGGCTCCCCGCGCTCGAGCAGTACTTC
- | TRBJ1-1 | - | TRBV7-9 | CASSLITLTGRKAEAFF | TGTGCCAGCAGCTTAATTACCCTGACAGGACGGAAAGCTGAAGCTTTCTTT
- | TRBJ2-3 | - | TRBV11-3 | CASSLTDTQYF | TGTGCCAGCAGCCTTACAGATACGCAGTATTTT
- | TRBJ2-1 | - | TRBV7-2 | CASSLVRENNEQFF | TGTGCCAGCAGCTTAGTTCGGGAGAACAATGAGCAGTTCTTC
- | TRBJ1-2 | - | TRBV20-1 | CSARDNGYTF | TGCAGTGCTAGAGATAATGGCTACACCTTC
many | TRBJ1-2 | TRBD1 | TRBV11-3 | CASSLEGRQGNYGYTF | TGTGCCAGCAGCTTAGAGGGTCGACAGGGGAACTATGGCTACACCTTC
- | TRBJ2-6 | - | TRBV11-1 | CASSLNAGAADWANVLTF | TGTGCCAGCAGCTTAAACGCAGGGGCCGCCGACTGGGCCAACGTCCTGACTTTC
- | TRBJ2-7 | - | TRBV10-2 | CASKSGSYEQYF | TGCGCCAGCAAATCGGGGTCCTACGAGCAGTACTTC
- | TRBJ1-2 | - | TRBV19 | CASSISESAAVNYGYTF | TGTGCCAGTAGTATTTCAGAAAGTGCGGCGGTAAACTATGGCTACACCTTC